One T cell receptor beta chain is described in this entry. These data originate in a study of shared clonotypes between healthy human individuals. This table comes from immunoSEQ multiplex PCR, and its TCRdb copy is limited to in-frame clones, with some not included. The sample records approximately 1.5 million clones, approximately 98% being singletons. J gave up 5 bases and V 3 bases, and 15 bases lay outside the gene matches. CDR1 and CDR2 (germline): LGHNA, YSLEER. This CDR3 is 17 amino acids long. The material sequenced was naive CD4+ T cells sorted from blood. Subset in this sample: CD45RA+ positively selected. The V and J genes are TRBV4-3 and TRBJ1-1, with 7 bases matching TRBD1. This TCR derives from a man younger than 45 in good health. The CDR3 sequence is CASSQNGQATVRTEAFF. Written as DNA, the CDR3 is TGCGCCAGCAGCCAGAACGGACAGGCGACAGTACGGACTGAAGCTTTCTTT.